The sequence of this T cell receptor beta chain was determined in a study of OX40 agonist ivuxolimab in advanced cancers. Turning to the study itself: Intravenous ivuxolimab at 0.01 to 10 mg/kg was given to patients every 2 weeks. Participants averaged approximately 61 years of age (range 23 to 79) and were roughly 83% male. One hepatocellular carcinoma and two cutaneous melanoma patients partially responded.

Data came from immunoSEQ multiplex PCR; TCRdb stores just in-frame clones and leaves some out. Among 80,000 to 100,000 clones listed, around nine tenths were seen once. Trimming took off 4 bases at V and 1 base at J, with 14 bases between the two ends. The CDR3 spans 15 residues. The germline gives CDR1 SGHRS, CDR2 YFSETQ. For this clone: Its antigen is unidentified.

General observations from the study: Also showing low normalized T-cell clonal expansion were some of the nonresponders.

The sequencing used CD4+ or CD8+ T cells sorted from blood, collected in a trial of the OX40 agonist ivuxolimab. J is TRBJ1-1 and V is TRBV5-1, with a weak D call TRBD1 (5 bases). The TCR originated in an adult with an advanced solid tumor such as melanoma, head and neck, liver or kidney cancer. Written as DNA, the CDR3 is TGCGCCAGCAGCACGGACGGACATCCGAACACTGAAGCTTTCTTT. Translated: CASSTDGHPNTEAFF.